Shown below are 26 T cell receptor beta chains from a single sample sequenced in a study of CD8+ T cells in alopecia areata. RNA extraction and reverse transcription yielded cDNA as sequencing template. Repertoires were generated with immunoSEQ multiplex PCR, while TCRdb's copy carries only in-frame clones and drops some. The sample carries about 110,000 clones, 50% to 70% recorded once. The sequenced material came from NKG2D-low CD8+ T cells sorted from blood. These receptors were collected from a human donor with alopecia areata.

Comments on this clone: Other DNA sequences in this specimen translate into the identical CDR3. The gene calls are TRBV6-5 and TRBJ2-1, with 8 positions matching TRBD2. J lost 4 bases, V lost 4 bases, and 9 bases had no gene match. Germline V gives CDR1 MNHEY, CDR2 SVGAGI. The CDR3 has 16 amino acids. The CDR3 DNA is TGTGCCAGCAGTTCATCCGGGACTAGTGGGTACAATGAGCAGTTCTTC. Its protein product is CASSSSGTSGYNEQFF.

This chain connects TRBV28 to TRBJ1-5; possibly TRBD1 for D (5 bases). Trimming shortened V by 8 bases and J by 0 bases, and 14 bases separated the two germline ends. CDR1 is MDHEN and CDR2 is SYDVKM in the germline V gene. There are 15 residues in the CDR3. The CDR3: CASADSLDSNQPQHF. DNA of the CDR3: TGTGCCAGCGCAGACAGTTTAGATAGCAATCAGCCCCAGCATTTT.

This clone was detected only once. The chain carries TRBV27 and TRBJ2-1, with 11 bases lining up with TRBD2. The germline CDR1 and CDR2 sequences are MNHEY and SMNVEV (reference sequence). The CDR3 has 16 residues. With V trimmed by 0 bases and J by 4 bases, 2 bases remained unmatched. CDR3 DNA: TGTGCCAGCAGTTTATCGACTAGCGGGATATACAATGAGCAGTTCTTC. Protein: CASSLSTSGIYNEQFF.

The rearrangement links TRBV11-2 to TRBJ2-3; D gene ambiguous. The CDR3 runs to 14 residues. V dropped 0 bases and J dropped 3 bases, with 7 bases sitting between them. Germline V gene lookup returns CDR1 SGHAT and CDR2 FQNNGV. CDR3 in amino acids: CASSLDTMTDTQYF. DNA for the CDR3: TGTGCCAGCAGCTTAGATACAATGACAGATACGCAGTATTTT.

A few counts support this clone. In nucleotides, the CDR3 is TGTGCCAGCAGCTTGGGGGGGTTAGCGGGACAGTTCTTC. Its translation is CASSLGGLAGQFF. The chain is built from TRBV7-8 and TRBJ2-1, with 8 positions matching TRBD2. The CDR3 consists of 13 residues. The V and J ends lost 3 bases and 13 bases, in that order; junction bases with no gene match: 8. CDR1 is SGHVS and CDR2 is FQNEAQ in the germline V gene.

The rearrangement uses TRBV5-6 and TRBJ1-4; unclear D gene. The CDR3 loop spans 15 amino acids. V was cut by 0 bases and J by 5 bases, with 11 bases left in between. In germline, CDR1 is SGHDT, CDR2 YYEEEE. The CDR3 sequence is CASSLDGLQNEKLFF. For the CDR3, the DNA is TGTGCCAGCAGCTTGGATGGCCTGCAGAATGAAAAACTGTTTTTT.

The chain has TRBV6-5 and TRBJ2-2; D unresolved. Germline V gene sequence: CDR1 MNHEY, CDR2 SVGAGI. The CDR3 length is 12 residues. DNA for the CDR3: TGTGTAACCGGGTCTGACGTGAGGGAGCTGTTTTTT. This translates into CVTGSDVRELFF.

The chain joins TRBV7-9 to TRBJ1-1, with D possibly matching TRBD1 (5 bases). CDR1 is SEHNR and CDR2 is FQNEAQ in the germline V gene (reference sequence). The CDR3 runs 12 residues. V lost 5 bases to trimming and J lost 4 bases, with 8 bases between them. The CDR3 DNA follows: TGTGCCAGCAGCAAACAGGTCACTGAAGCTTTCTTT. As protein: CASSKQVTEAFF. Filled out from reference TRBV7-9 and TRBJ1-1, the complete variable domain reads DTGVSQNPRHKITKRGQNVTFRCDPISEHNRLYWYRQTLGQGPEFLTYFQNEAQLEKSRLLSDRFSAERPKGSFSTLEIQRTEQGDSAMYLCASSKQVTEAFFGQGTRLTVV.

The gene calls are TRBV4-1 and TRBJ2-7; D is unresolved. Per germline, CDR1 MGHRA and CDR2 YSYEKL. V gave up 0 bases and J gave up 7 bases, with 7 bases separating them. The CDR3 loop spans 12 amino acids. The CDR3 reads CASSQDDAEQYF. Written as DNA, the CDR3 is TGCGCCAGCAGCCAAGATGACGCGGAGCAGTACTTC.

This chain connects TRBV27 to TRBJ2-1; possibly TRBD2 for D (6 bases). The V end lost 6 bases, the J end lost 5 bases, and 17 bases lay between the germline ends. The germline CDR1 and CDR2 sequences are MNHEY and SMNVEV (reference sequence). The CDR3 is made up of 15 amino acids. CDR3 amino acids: CASSGTFIHNNEQFF. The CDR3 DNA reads TGTGCCAGCAGCGGGACTTTCATTCACAACAATGAGCAGTTCTTC.

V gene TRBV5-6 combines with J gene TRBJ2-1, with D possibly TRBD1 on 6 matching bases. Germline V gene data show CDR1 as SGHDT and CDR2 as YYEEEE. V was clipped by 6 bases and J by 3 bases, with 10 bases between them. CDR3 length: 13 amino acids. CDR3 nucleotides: TGTGCCAGCACTGGACAGTTCTACAATGAGCAGTTCTTC. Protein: CASTGQFYNEQFF.

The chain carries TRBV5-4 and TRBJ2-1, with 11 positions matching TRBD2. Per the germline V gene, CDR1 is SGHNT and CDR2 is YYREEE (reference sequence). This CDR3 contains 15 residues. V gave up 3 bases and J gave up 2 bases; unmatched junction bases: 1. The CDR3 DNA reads TGTGCCAGCAGCTGGGGACTAGCGGCCTACAATGAGCAGTTCTTC. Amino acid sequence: CASSWGLAAYNEQFF.

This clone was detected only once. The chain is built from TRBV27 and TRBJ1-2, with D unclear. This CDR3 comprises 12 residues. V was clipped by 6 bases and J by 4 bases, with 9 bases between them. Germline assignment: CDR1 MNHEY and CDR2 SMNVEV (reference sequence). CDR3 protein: CASSGNAYGYTF. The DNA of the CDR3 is TGTGCCAGCAGCGGAAATGCCTATGGCTACACCTTC.

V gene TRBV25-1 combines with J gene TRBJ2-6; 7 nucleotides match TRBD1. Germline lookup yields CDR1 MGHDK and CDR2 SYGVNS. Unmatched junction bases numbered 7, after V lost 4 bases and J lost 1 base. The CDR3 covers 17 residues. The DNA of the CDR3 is TGTGCCAGCAGTGTTCCGGGCAGGGGGTCTGGGGCCAACGTCCTGACTTTC. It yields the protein CASSVPGRGSGANVLTF.

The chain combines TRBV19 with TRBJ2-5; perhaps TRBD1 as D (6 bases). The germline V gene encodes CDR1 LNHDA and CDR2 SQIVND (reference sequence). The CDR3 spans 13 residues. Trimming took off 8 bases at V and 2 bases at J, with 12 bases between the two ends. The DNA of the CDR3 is TGTGCCAGTTCCATGACAGGTCAAGAGACCCAGTACTTC. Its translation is CASSMTGQETQYF.

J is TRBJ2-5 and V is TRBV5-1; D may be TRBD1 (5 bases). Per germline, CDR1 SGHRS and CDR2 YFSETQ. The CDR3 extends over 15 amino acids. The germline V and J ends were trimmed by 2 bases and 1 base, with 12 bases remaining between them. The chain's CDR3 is CASSFSHRTQETQYF. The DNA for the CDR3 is TGCGCCAGCAGCTTTTCTCACAGGACCCAAGAGACCCAGTACTTC.

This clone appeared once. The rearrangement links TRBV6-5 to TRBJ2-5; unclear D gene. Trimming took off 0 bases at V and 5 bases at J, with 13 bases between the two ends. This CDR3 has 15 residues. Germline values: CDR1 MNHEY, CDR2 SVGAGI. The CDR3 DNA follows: TGTGCCAGCAGTTACTCGAATGGTATGGGGGAGACCCAGTACTTC. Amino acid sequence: CASSYSNGMGETQYF.

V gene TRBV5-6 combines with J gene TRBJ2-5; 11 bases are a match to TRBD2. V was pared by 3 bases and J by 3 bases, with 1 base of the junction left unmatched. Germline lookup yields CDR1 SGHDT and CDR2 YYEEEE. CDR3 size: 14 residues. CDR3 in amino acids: CASSSTSGEETQYF. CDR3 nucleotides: TGTGCCAGCAGCTCGACTAGCGGGGAAGAGACCCAGTACTTC.

The CDR3 coding sequence is TGTGCCAGCAGCTTAGTGAAAGGACTAGCGGGAGGCCTGATATCCTACAATGAGCAGTTCTTC. The encoded protein is CASSLVKGLAGGLISYNEQFF. This rearrangement joins TRBV7-8 to TRBJ2-1; 14 positions agree with TRBD2. CDR3 size: 21 residues. V shed 1 base, J shed 1 base, and the junction held 12 bases outside the gene matches. Germline V lookup: CDR1 SGHVS, CDR2 FQNEAQ. Full variable domain (rest looked up from reference TRBV7-8 and TRBJ2-1): GAGVSQSPRYKVAKRGQDVALRCDPISGHVSLFWYQQALGQGPEFLTYFQNEAQLDKSGLPSDRFFAERPEGSVSTLKIQRTQQEDSAVYLCASSLVKGLAGGLISYNEQFFGPGTRLTVL.

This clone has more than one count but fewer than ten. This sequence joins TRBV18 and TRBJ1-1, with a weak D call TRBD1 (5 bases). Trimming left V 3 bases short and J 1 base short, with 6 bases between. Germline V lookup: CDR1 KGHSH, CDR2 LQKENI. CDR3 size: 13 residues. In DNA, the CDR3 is TGTGCCAGCTCACCCGGGGGGAACACTGAAGCTTTCTTT. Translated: CASSPGGNTEAFF.

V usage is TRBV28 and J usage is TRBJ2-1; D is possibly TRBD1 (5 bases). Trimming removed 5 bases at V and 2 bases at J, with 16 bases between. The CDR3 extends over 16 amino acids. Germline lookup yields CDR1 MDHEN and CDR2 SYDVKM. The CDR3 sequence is CASSAAREDTYNEQFF. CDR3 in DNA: TGTGCCAGCAGTGCAGCGAGAGAGGACACCTACAATGAGCAGTTCTTC.

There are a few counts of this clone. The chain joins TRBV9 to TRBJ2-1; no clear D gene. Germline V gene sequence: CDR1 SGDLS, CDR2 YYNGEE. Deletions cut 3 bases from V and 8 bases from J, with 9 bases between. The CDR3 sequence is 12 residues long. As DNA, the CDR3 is TGTGCCAGCAGCGCTTCTACGGATGAGCAGTTCTTC. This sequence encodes CASSASTDEQFF. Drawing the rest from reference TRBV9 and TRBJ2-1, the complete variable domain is DSGVTQTPKHLITATGQRVTLRCSPRSGDLSVYWYQQSLDQGLQFLIQYYNGEERAKGNILERFSAQQFPDLHSELNLSSLELGDSALYFCASSASTDEQFFGPGTRLTVL.

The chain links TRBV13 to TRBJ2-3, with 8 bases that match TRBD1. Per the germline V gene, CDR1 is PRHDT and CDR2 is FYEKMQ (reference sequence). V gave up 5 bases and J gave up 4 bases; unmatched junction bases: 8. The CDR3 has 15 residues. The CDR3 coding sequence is TGTGCCAGCAGCGTCAGGACAGGGATCGCAGATACGCAGTATTTT. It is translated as CASSVRTGIADTQYF.

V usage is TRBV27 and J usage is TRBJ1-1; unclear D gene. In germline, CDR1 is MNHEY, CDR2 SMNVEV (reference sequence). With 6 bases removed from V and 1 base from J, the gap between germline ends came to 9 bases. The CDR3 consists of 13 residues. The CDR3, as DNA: TGTGCCAGCAGCCTATTTACGAACACTGAAGCTTTCTTT. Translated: CASSLFTNTEAFF.

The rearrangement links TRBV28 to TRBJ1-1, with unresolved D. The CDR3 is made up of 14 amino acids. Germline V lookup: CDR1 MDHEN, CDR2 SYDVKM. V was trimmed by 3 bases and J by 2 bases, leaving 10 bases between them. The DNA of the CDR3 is TGTGCCAGCAGTTTTTCAGGAATAAACACTGAAGCTTTCTTT. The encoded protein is CASSFSGINTEAFF.

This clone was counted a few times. CDR3 sequence (DNA): TGTGCCAGCAGCTTTGTCGTCGGGACAGAGACTAAAAACATTCAGTACTTC. Protein: CASSFVVGTETKNIQYF. The chain couples TRBV5-6 to TRBJ2-4, with 7 bases matching TRBD1. The CDR3 covers 17 residues. Germline V gene data show CDR1 as SGHDT and CDR2 as YYEEEE. With 2 bases clipped from V and 4 bases from J, the junction kept 12 bases outside the gene matches.